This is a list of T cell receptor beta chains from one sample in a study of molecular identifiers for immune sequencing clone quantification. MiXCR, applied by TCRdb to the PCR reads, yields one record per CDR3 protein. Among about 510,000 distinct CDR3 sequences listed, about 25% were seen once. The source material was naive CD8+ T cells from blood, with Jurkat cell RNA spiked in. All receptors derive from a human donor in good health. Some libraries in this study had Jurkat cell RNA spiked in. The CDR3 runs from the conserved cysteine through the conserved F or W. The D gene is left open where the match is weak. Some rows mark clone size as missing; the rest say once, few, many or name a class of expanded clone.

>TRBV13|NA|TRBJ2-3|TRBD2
CASSREVTDTQYF
TGTGCCAGCAGTCGGGAGGTCACAGATACGCAGTATTTT
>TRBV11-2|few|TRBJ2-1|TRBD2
CASRGLAGGEEQFF
TGTGCCAGCAGGGGACTAGCGGGAGGCGAGGAGCAGTTCTTC
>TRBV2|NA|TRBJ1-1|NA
CASRPQGYTEAFF
TGTGCCAGCAGGCCACAGGGATACACTGAAGCTTTCTTT
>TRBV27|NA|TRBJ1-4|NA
CASRVGSGNEKLFF
TGTGCCAGCAGAGTTGGGTCTGGGAATGAAAAACTGTTTTTT
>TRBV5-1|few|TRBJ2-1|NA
CASSLGRGLPYNEQFF
TGCGCCAGCAGCTTGGGTCGGGGACTCCCATACAATGAGCAGTTCTTC
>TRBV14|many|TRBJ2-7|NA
CASSQWGAGDEQYF
TGTGCCAGCAGCCAATGGGGGGCAGGGGACGAGCAGTACTTC
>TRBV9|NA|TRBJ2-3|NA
CASSAASEDTQYF
TGTGCCAGCAGCGCCGCTAGCGAGGATACGCAGTATTTT
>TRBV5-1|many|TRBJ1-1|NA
CASSFDNTEAFF
TGCGCCAGCAGCTTTGACAACACTGAAGCTTTCTTT
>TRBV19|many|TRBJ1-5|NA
CASSIDGGGAGNQPQHF
TGTGCCAGTAGTATCGACGGGGGGGGCGCGGGCAATCAGCCCCAGCATTTT
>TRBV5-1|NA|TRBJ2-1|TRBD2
CASGAGGTYNEQFF
TGCGCCAGCGGAGCGGGGGGTACCTACAATGAGCAGTTCTTC
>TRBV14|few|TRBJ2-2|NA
CASSQGLHTGELFF
TGTGCCAGCAGCCAAGGACTGCACACCGGGGAGCTGTTTTTT
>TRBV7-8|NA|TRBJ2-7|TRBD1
CASSPRGQDRSYEQYF
TGTGCCAGCAGCCCTAGGGGGCAGGATCGGTCCTACGAGCAGTACTTC
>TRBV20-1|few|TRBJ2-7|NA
CSARDGTAMREQYF
TGCAGTGCTAGAGATGGGACGGCCATGAGGGAGCAGTACTTC
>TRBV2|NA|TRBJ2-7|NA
CASSQERGRSSYEQYF
TGTGCCAGCAGCCAAGAGAGGGGTAGAAGCTCCTACGAGCAGTACTTC
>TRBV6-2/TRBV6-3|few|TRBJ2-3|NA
CASTGAGTADTQYF
TGTGCCAGCACCGGGGCAGGGACCGCGGATACGCAGTATTTT
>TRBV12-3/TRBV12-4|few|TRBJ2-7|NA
CASSLYERTYEQYF
TGTGCCAGCAGTTTATATGAGCGGACCTACGAGCAGTACTTC
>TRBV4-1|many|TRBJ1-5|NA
CASSQSENSNQPQHF
TGCGCCAGCAGCCAATCGGAGAATAGCAATCAGCCCCAGCATTTT
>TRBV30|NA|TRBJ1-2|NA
CAWIRGYGYTF
TGTGCCTGGATTAGGGGCTATGGCTACACCTTC
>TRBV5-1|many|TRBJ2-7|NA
CASSDRTASEQYF
TGCGCCAGCAGCGACAGGACGGCTAGCGAGCAGTACTTC
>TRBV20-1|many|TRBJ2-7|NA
CSASPLRGRAHEQYF
TGCAGTGCTAGCCCACTACGGGGGAGAGCCCACGAGCAGTACTTC
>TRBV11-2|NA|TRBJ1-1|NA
CASGKGLAGANTEAFF
TGTGCCAGCGGTAAGGGTCTAGCAGGGGCTAACACTGAAGCTTTCTTT
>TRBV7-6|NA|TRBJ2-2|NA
CASTPGPGLNTGELFF
TGTGCCAGCACCCCAGGACCGGGGTTGAACACCGGGGAGCTGTTTTTT
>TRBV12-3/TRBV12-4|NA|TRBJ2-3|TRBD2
CASSLLAGVSTDTQYF
TGTGCCAGCAGTTTACTAGCGGGGGTTAGCACAGATACGCAGTATTTT
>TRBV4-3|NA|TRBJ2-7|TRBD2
CASSQEGTSGSYEQYF
TGCGCCAGCAGCCAAGAAGGGACTAGCGGGAGTTACGAGCAGTACTTC
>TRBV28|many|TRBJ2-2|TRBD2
CASSLRTSITGELFF
TGTGCCAGCAGTTTAAGGACTAGCATTACCGGGGAGCTGTTTTTT
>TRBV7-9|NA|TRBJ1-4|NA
CASSFPITGRTNEKLFF
TGTGCCAGCAGCTTTCCGATAACAGGACGAACTAATGAAAAACTGTTTTTT
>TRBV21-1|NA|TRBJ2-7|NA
CASSKEERQSYEQYF
TGTGCCAGCAGCAAAGAAGAACGACAGTCCTACGAGCAGTACTTC
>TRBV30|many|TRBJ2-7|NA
CAWSSSAVYEQYF
TGTGCCTGGAGCTCTAGCGCTGTGTACGAGCAGTACTTC
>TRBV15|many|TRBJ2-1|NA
CATSRVSSSDGEQFF
TGTGCCACCAGCAGAGTTTCATCCTCAGACGGTGAGCAGTTCTTC
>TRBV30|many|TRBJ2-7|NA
CAWSMGLTSYEQYF
TGTGCCTGGAGTATGGGGCTAACTTCCTACGAGCAGTACTTC
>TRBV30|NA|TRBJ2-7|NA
CAWRSAYEQYF
TGTGCCTGGAGAAGTGCCTACGAGCAGTACTTC
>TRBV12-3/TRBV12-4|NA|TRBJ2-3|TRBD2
CASSITSGWADTQYF
TGTGCCAGCAGTATTACTAGCGGGTGGGCAGATACGCAGTATTTT
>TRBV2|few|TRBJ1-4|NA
CASSEALFSNEKLFF
TGTGCCAGCAGTGAAGCGCTTTTCAGTAATGAAAAACTGTTTTTT
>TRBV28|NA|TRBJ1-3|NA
CASSLRTVSGNTIYF
TGTGCCAGCAGTTTACGGACGGTCTCTGGAAACACCATATATTTT
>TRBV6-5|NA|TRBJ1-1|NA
CASSQGLQSAFF
TGTGCCAGCAGTCAAGGACTGCAGTCAGCTTTCTTT
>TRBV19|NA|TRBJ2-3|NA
CASRPTRGSTDTQYF
TGTGCCAGTAGGCCCACAAGGGGGAGCACAGATACGCAGTATTTT
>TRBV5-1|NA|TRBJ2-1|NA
CASSLEGGPMDEQFF
TGCGCCAGCAGCTTGGAGGGGGGACCTATGGATGAGCAGTTCTTC
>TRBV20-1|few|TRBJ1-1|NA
CSGKPENTEAFF
TGCAGTGGGAAACCAGAGAACACTGAAGCTTTCTTT
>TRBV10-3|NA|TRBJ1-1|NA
CAISVNLNTEAFF
TGTGCCATCAGTGTCAACCTGAACACTGAAGCTTTCTTT
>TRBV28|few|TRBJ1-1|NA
CASSLFPGNTEAFF
TGTGCCAGCAGTTTGTTTCCTGGGAACACTGAAGCTTTCTTT
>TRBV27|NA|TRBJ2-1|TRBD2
CASRYSGSSYNEQFF
TGTGCCAGCAGATATAGCGGGAGCTCCTACAATGAGCAGTTCTTC
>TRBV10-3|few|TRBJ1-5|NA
CAISSGTGWDQPQHF
TGTGCCATCAGCTCCGGGACCGGATGGGATCAGCCCCAGCATTTT
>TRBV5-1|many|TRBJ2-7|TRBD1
CASSYTGASTEEQYF
TGCGCCAGCAGCTACACAGGGGCCTCTACAGAAGAGCAGTACTTC
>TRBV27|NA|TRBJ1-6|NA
CAGSLLWDTDNSPLHF
TGTGCCGGCAGTTTACTATGGGACACGGATAATTCACCCCTCCACTTT
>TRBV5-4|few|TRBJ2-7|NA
CASSHQTDSSYEQYF
TGTGCCAGCAGCCACCAGACGGACAGCTCCTACGAGCAGTACTTC
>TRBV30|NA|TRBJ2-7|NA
CASTAPGRASYEQYF
TGTGCCTCGACCGCTCCGGGCCGGGCCTCCTACGAGCAGTACTTC
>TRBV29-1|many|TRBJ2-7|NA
CSVEETGEGSYEQYF
TGCAGCGTTGAAGAGACAGGGGAGGGTTCCTACGAGCAGTACTTC
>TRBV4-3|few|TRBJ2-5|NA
CASSQDWDQETQYF
TGCGCCAGCAGCCAAGATTGGGATCAAGAGACCCAGTACTTC
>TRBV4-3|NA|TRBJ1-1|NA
CAGSQDGVSRAFEAFF
TGCGCCGGCAGCCAAGATGGAGTGAGTAGGGCTTTTGAAGCTTTCTTT
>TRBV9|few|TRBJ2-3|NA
CASSVGASTDTQYF
TGTGCCAGCAGCGTGGGGGCGAGCACAGATACGCAGTATTTT
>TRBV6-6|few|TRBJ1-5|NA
CASRTTEVSQPQHF
TGTGCCAGCAGGACCACAGAGGTCAGTCAGCCCCAGCATTTT
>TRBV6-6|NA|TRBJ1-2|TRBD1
CASRLPGQGAQGYTF
TGTGCCAGCAGGCTTCCGGGACAGGGGGCGCAGGGCTACACCTTC
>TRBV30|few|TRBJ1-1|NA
CAWSEARGNTEAFF
TGTGCCTGGAGTGAGGCCAGGGGGAACACTGAAGCTTTCTTT